These 24 T cell receptor beta chains share one sample of origin, sequenced in a study of shared clonotypes between healthy human individuals. The naive CD8 fraction comprised CD45RO-negative cells positively selected for CCR7 and excluded terminally differentiated effector memory CD45RA+ cells. The data were produced by immunoSEQ multiplex PCR, yet TCRdb's version contains in-frame clones alone and is incomplete. The table shows around 2,000,000 clones, with about 94% occurring only once. Sequencing was done on a sample of naive CD8+ T cells sorted from blood. These receptors were taken from a man aged 18 to 29 in good health.

A word on this clone: Germline and junction disagree at one end, which may indicate a read error. The gene calls are TRBV25-1 and TRBJ1-2; D might be TRBD1 (6 bases). The germline gives CDR1 MGHDK, CDR2 SYGVNS. The CDR3 runs 12 residues. The CDR3 sequence: CASSEGQTKLGF. The CDR3 DNA is TGTGCCAGCAGTGAGGGACAAACTAAACTAGGTTTC.

Turning to this clone: Other DNA sequences in the sample encode the same CDR3. This chain links TRBV6-5 with TRBJ2-7, with D unresolved. The CDR3 contains 13 residues. V was shortened by 2 bases and J by 4 bases, with 9 bases between the two germline ends. CDR1 is MNHEY, CDR2 SVGAGI, per germline. The chain's CDR3 is CASSYGRQYEQYF. DNA of the CDR3: TGTGCCAGCAGTTACGGCAGACAATACGAGCAGTACTTC.

The chain couples TRBV27 to TRBJ1-1; TRBD1 agrees at 7 bases. There are 16 residues in the CDR3. From germline, CDR1 is MNHEY and CDR2 SMNVEV (reference sequence). V gave up 5 bases and J gave up 2 bases; unmatched junction bases: 11. In nucleotides, the CDR3 is TGTGCCAGCAGTCGCGTCCTGGGACAGACAAACACTGAAGCTTTCTTT. It encodes CASSRVLGQTNTEAFF.

The chain combines TRBV10-3 with TRBJ2-2, with TRBD2 identical over 10 bases. The CDR3 runs to 17 residues. V lost 6 bases and J lost 3; bases outside the gene matches: 10. The germline V gene has CDR1 ENHRY and CDR2 SYGVKD. In nucleotides, the CDR3 is TGTGCCATCAGGGGGACTCTAGCGGGAGTAGACACCGGGGAGCTGTTTTTT. Translation: CAIRGTLAGVDTGELFF.

V gene TRBV6-1 combines with J gene TRBJ1-5; D ambiguous. The CDR3 has 16 amino acids. Germline assignment: CDR1 MNHNS and CDR2 SASEGT. The V end lost 1 base, the J end lost 2 bases, and 12 bases lay between the germline ends. CDR3 coding DNA: TGTGCCAGCAGTGAAGGGACCTTTGACGGCAATCAGCCCCAGCATTTT. Its protein is CASSEGTFDGNQPQHF.

The chain is built from TRBV29-1 and TRBJ1-1, with 9 bases matching TRBD1. Unmatched junction bases numbered 6, after V lost 3 bases and J lost 10 bases. The CDR3 has 12 residues. Germline V gene data show CDR1 as SQVTM and CDR2 as ANQGSEA. The CDR3 region is CSVEGTGRGAFF. The CDR3 DNA follows: TGCAGCGTTGAGGGGACAGGGCGCGGAGCTTTCTTT.

The chain is built from TRBV14 and TRBJ2-3; possibly TRBD2 for D (5 bases). The CDR3 runs 16 residues. V lost 1 base to trimming and J lost 5 bases, with 16 bases between them. Germline V gene sequence: CDR1 SGHDN, CDR2 FVKESK. CDR3 amino acids: CASSQAGLARGDTQYF. CDR3 nucleotides: TGTGCCAGCAGCCAAGCGGGCCTCGCCCGGGGAGATACGCAGTATTTT.

V is TRBV4-1 and J is TRBJ2-6; D is uncertain. Germline V gene lookup returns CDR1 MGHRA and CDR2 YSYEKL. Trimming took off 6 bases at V and 3 bases at J, with 3 bases between the two ends. CDR3 length: 12 residues. CDR3 protein: CASRDGANVLTF. CDR3 sequence (DNA): TGCGCCAGCAGAGATGGGGCCAACGTCCTGACTTTC.

The genes are TRBV7-9 and TRBJ2-1; D uncertain. The CDR3 is 16 amino acids. The germline gives CDR1 SEHNR, CDR2 FQNEAQ (reference sequence). The V gene lost 5 bases and the J gene lost 2 bases, with 16 bases spanning the gap. The CDR3 is CASSPRILTPYNEQFF. The CDR3 bases are TGTGCCAGCAGCCCACGGATTCTTACCCCCTACAATGAGCAGTTCTTC.

This chain connects TRBV14 to TRBJ2-1; no definite D call. V lost 0 bases, J lost 6 bases, and 6 bases lay in between. From germline, CDR1 is SGHDN and CDR2 FVKESK. There are 13 residues in the CDR3. The CDR3 DNA reads as TGTGCCAGCAGCCAAGATATAGGCAATGAGCAGTTCTTC. Its translation: CASSQDIGNEQFF.

The chain is built from TRBV6-5 and TRBJ1-1; 7 bases fit TRBD1. Trimming cost V 5 bases and J 0 bases; bases outside gene matches: 6. There are 15 residues in the CDR3. Germline V lookup: CDR1 MNHEY, CDR2 SVGAGI. CDR3 DNA: TGTGCCAGCAGTCACGGGGACAGACTGAACACTGAAGCTTTCTTT. Translation: CASSHGDRLNTEAFF.

About this clone: Distinct nucleotide sequences in the sample also encode this CDR3. The chain couples TRBV11-2 to TRBJ2-2; D is unresolved. The V end lost 2 bases, the J end lost 6 bases, and 4 bases lay between the germline ends. In germline, CDR1 is SGHAT, CDR2 FQNNGV. CDR3 length: 12 residues. The CDR3 protein is CASSLSSGELFF. The CDR3 DNA reads TGTGCCAGCAGCTTATCCTCCGGGGAGCTGTTTTTT.

CDR3 amino acids: CASDIGTPSYEQYF. The CDR3 nucleotides are TGTGCCAGCGATATAGGGACACCGTCCTACGAGCAGTACTTC. The J gene is TRBJ2-7, the V gene TRBV2, with D tentatively TRBD1 (6 bases). Trimming shortened V by 8 bases and J by 1 base, and 15 bases separated the two germline ends. Germline CDR1 and CDR2: SNHLY and FYNNEI. The CDR3 totals 14 residues.

The chain is built from TRBV4-1 and TRBJ2-7, with D perhaps TRBD1 or TRBD2 (5 bases each). The germline CDR1 and CDR2 sequences are MGHRA and YSYEKL. The CDR3 contains 17 residues. The V end was cut by 3 bases, the J end by 3 bases, with 21 bases between. The CDR3 is CASSQGPEWGMDYEQYF. In DNA form, the CDR3 reads TGCGCCAGCAGCCAGGGTCCGGAGTGGGGGATGGACTACGAGCAGTACTTC.

The chain employs TRBV19 and TRBJ1-6, with a possible D match to TRBD1 (5 bases). Trimming left V 4 bases short and J 7 bases short, with 14 bases between. The CDR3 has 15 amino acids. From germline, CDR1 is LNHDA and CDR2 SQIVND (reference sequence). The CDR3 nucleotides read TGTGCCAGTAGTACCGTGACAGAGTACAATTCACCCCTCCACTTT. It translates to CASSTVTEYNSPLHF. The whole variable domain, filled in from reference TRBV19 and TRBJ1-6, reads DGGITQSPKYLFRKEGQNVTLSCEQNLNHDAMYWYRQDPGQGLRLIYYSQIVNDFQKGDIAEGYSVSREKKESFPLTVTSAQKNPTAFYLCASSTVTEYNSPLHFGNGTRLTVT.

The chain employs TRBV7-9 and TRBJ1-1; no reliable D call. The germline CDR1 and CDR2 sequences are SEHNR and FQNEAQ (reference sequence). CDR3 size: 13 residues. V lost 5 bases to trimming and J lost 7 bases, with 14 bases between them. The chain's CDR3 is CASSPESQFEAFF. DNA for the CDR3: TGTGCCAGCAGCCCCGAGTCCCAATTTGAAGCTTTCTTT.

The chain carries TRBV30 and TRBJ1-1; D might be TRBD1 (6 bases). The germline V and J ends were trimmed by 5 bases and 10 bases, with 14 bases remaining between them. The length of the CDR3 is 11 residues. Germline V gives CDR1 GTSNPN, CDR2 SVGIG (reference sequence). The CDR3 coding sequence is TGTGCCTGGGGAACAGGGATCGGAGCTTTCTTT. Its translation: CAWGTGIGAFF. The whole variable domain, remainder taken from reference TRBV30 and TRBJ1-1, is SQTIHQWPATLVQPVGSPLSLECTVEGTSNPNLYWYRQAAGRGLQLLFYSVGIGQISSEVPQNLSASRPQDRQFILSSKKLLLSDSGFYLCAWGTGIGAFFGQGTRLTVV.

The chain uses TRBV20-1 and TRBJ2-5; TRBD2 is a possible D gene (5 bases). The germline CDR1 and CDR2 sequences are DFQATT and SNEGSKA (reference sequence). V gave up 5 bases and J gave up 5 bases, with 9 bases separating them. The CDR3 contains 11 residues. The CDR3 region is CSAQAVETQYF. CDR3 in DNA: TGCAGTGCTCAAGCGGTTGAGACCCAGTACTTC.

The V gene is TRBV2, the J gene TRBJ1-2; 7 bases fit TRBD1. Germline loops: CDR1 SNHLY, CDR2 FYNNEI. The CDR3 totals 13 residues. The junction had 2 bases not matched to a gene; V was cut back by 3 bases and J by 4 bases. The CDR3 DNA reads TGTGCCAGCAGTGATACAGGGGTCTATGGCTACACCTTC. As protein: CASSDTGVYGYTF.

The rearrangement links TRBV2 to TRBJ2-5; possible D gene TRBD1, 7 bases. The CDR3 has 15 residues. V was shortened by 4 bases and J by 1 base, with 13 bases between the two germline ends. Looked up from germline, CDR1 is SNHLY and CDR2 is FYNNEI. CDR3 amino acids: CASSVEGAVQETQYF. The CDR3 DNA sequence: TGTGCCAGCAGTGTGGAGGGGGCGGTCCAAGAGACCCAGTACTTC.

The V and J genes are TRBV28 and TRBJ2-5; 11 nucleotides match TRBD2. Germline V gene data show CDR1 as MDHEN and CDR2 as SYDVKM. This CDR3 has 16 residues. The ends lost 5 bases at V and 4 bases at J; junction bases unmatched: 9. For the CDR3, the DNA is TGTGCCAGCAGTCTAACTAGCGGGGGTGCAAGAGAGACCCAGTACTTC. Its translation is CASSLTSGGARETQYF.

Only a few counts were recorded for this clone. The sample contains more than one DNA sequence encoding this CDR3. The chain uses TRBV6-5 and TRBJ2-5, with D hard to call. This CDR3 has 13 residues. The V and J ends lost 0 bases and 4 bases respectively, with 6 bases between them. The germline V gene encodes CDR1 MNHEY and CDR2 SVGAGI. The CDR3: CASSYSSRETQYF. CDR3 sequence (DNA): TGTGCCAGCAGTTACTCGAGCCGAGAGACCCAGTACTTC.

This sequence joins TRBV30 and TRBJ2-2, with D uncertain. The CDR3 is 14 residues long. Looked up from germline, CDR1 is GTSNPN and CDR2 is SVGIG (reference sequence). Trimming took off 7 bases at V and 6 bases at J, with 18 bases between the two ends. The CDR3 nucleotides read TGTGCCTCTCCTACCTCTCGGTTGGCCGGGGAGCTGTTTTTT. It encodes CASPTSRLAGELFF.

The chain carries TRBV7-3 and TRBJ1-6; possible D gene TRBD1, 5 bases. The CDR3 spans 14 residues. The V end lost 2 bases, the J end lost 10 bases, and 12 bases lay between the germline ends. From germline, CDR1 is SGHTA and CDR2 FQGTGA. This chain's CDR3 is CASSLAQGGSPLHF. DNA of the CDR3: TGTGCCAGCAGCTTAGCCCAGGGCGGCTCACCCCTCCACTTT. The whole variable domain, remainder taken from reference TRBV7-3 and TRBJ1-6, is GAGVSQTPSNKVTEKGKYVELRCDPISGHTALYWYRQSLGQGPEFLIYFQGTGAADDSGLPNDRFFAVRPEGSVSTLKIQRTERGDSAVYLCASSLAQGGSPLHFGNGTRLTVT.